The 29 T cell receptor beta chains given below trace back to one sample, sequenced in a study of vaccination effects on CD4 cells after COVID-19. Clones were read by immunoSEQ multiplex PCR, and TCRdb kept only the in-frame ones, dropping some. The sample holds fewer than 25,000 clones; roughly 80% are singletons and the top ten take 7.8%. After expansion with viral peptide pools in the ViraFEST assay, antigen-specific CD4+ T cells were sequenced. Cultured cells yielded isolated CD4+ T cells after about ten days. Participants received two doses of either the BNT162b2 or mRNA-1273 vaccine. These TCRs' antigens remain unknown. Sequencing used CD4+ T cells from PBMCs cultured with SARS-CoV-2 spike peptides, obtained after COVID-19 vaccination. The receptor set was obtained from a human donor who received a COVID-19 vaccine.

V and J are TRBV5-4 and TRBJ2-7; no reliable D call. V was shortened by 3 bases and J by 3 bases, with 13 bases between the two germline ends. CDR1 is SGHNT, CDR2 YYREEE, per germline (reference sequence). The CDR3 is 14 residues long. The CDR3 DNA sequence: TGTGCCAGCAGCTGGCGCCCCCGAAGCTACGAGCAGTACTTC. This codes for CASSWRPRSYEQYF.

The chain links TRBV7-2 to TRBJ2-3; 8 bases fit TRBD1. The CDR3 spans 18 residues. Trimming took 0 bases from V and 3 from J; bases not matched to a gene: 11. Germline CDR1 and CDR2: SGHTA and FQGNSA. CDR3 sequence reads: CASSLATQGTGRTDTQYF. CDR3 coding DNA: TGTGCCAGCAGCTTAGCGACCCAAGGGACAGGAAGGACAGATACGCAGTATTTT.

The chain carries TRBV7-6 and TRBJ1-6; TRBD1 matches 9 bases. This CDR3 comprises 15 residues. Germline V CDR1 and CDR2: SGHVS, FNYEAQ. V shed 0 bases, J shed 8 bases, and the junction held 2 bases outside the gene matches. DNA of the CDR3: TGTGCCAGCAGCTTAGCGCGGACAGGGGATTCACCCCTCCACTTT. Translated, it gives CASSLARTGDSPLHF. Full variable domain (outside the CDR3, taken from reference TRBV7-6 and TRBJ1-6): GAGVSQSPRYKVTKRGQDVALRCDPISGHVSLYWYRQALGQGPEFLTYFNYEAQQDKSGLPNDRFSAERPEGSISTLTIQRTEQRDSAMYRCASSLARTGDSPLHFGNGTRLTVT.

The gene calls are TRBV18 and TRBJ2-5, with D possibly matching TRBD2 (6 bases). The CDR3 covers 15 residues. CDR1 and CDR2 from the germline V gene are KGHSH and LQKENI. Trimming took off 2 bases at V and 2 bases at J, with 12 bases between the two ends. CDR3 nucleotide sequence: TGTGCCAGCTCACCAGCGAGCGGGCATCAAGAGACCCAGTACTTC. It is translated as CASSPASGHQETQYF.

V usage is TRBV6-5 and J usage is TRBJ1-5, with 7 bases aligning to TRBD1. The trim removed 7 bases at V and 0 bases at J, leaving 6 bases unmatched. CDR3 length: 15 residues. CDR1 and CDR2 (germline): MNHEY, SVGAGI. CDR3 sequence (DNA): TGTGCCAGCAACGACAGGGCTTATAGCAATCAGCCCCAGCATTTT. Amino acid sequence: CASNDRAYSNQPQHF.

The chain uses TRBV6-5 and TRBJ2-7; 9 bases agree with TRBD1. The CDR3 loop spans 14 amino acids. CDR1 is MNHEY, CDR2 SVGAGI, per germline. The V and J ends lost 4 bases and 5 bases, in that order; junction bases with no gene match: 6. The CDR3 DNA reads TGTGCCAGCAGTTCTGGGACAGGGTTCCACGAGCAGTACTTC. Translating gives CASSSGTGFHEQYF.

This clone was recorded a few times. This chain connects TRBV5-4 to TRBJ2-5, with 10 bases identical to TRBD1. J gave up 5 bases and V 4 bases, and 5 bases lay outside the gene matches. CDR1 SGHNT and CDR2 YYREEE come from the germline V gene (reference sequence). CDR3 length equals 14 residues. The CDR3 loop is CASSMDRGMETQYF. CDR3 bases: TGTGCCAGCAGCATGGACAGGGGGATGGAGACCCAGTACTTC.

This clone is categorized as medium-sized. The V call is TRBV5-5, the J call TRBJ2-2, with TRBD2 matching over 12 bases. V was pared by 6 bases and J by 5 bases, with 8 bases of the junction left unmatched. There are 16 residues in the CDR3. The germline V gene encodes CDR1 SGHKS and CDR2 YYEKEE (reference sequence). CDR3 sequence (DNA): TGTGCCAGCACCCCCAGGACTAGCGGGGCAACCGGGGAGCTGTTTTTT. Its translation is CASTPRTSGATGELFF.

The J gene is TRBJ1-5, the V gene TRBV6-5, with D tentatively TRBD1 (5 bases). Germline V lookup: CDR1 MNHEY, CDR2 SVGAGI. This CDR3 is built from 15 residues. V lost 1 base to trimming and J lost 2 bases, with 9 bases between them. Written as DNA, the CDR3 is TGTGCCAGCAGTTACTGGGAACAGGGCAATCAGCCCCAGCATTTT. Translating gives CASSYWEQGNQPQHF.

This chain joins TRBV4-1 and TRBJ2-7; no clear D. The CDR3 is made up of 15 amino acids. V lost 5 bases to trimming and J lost 4 bases, with 18 bases between them. Germline CDR1 and CDR2: MGHRA and YSYEKL. The CDR3 reads CASSGRTVGWYEQYF. The CDR3 DNA sequence: TGCGCCAGCAGCGGACGGACCGTCGGTTGGTACGAGCAGTACTTC.

The rearrangement links TRBV6-2 or TRBV6-3 to TRBJ2-5; perhaps TRBD1 as D (6 bases). There are 16 residues in the CDR3. V lost 2 bases and J 2 bases, leaving 15 bases between the germline ends. Germline V CDR1 and CDR2: MNHEY, SVGEGT. As DNA, the CDR3 is TGTGCCAGCAGTTACCCGGACAGAACGATACAAGAGACCCAGTACTTC. Amino acids: CASSYPDRTIQETQYF.

The V gene is TRBV6-1, the J gene TRBJ1-5; D is perhaps TRBD1 (5 bases). V lost 3 bases, J lost 2 bases, and 11 bases lay in between. Germline lookup yields CDR1 MNHNS and CDR2 SASEGT. This CDR3 region has 15 residues. The CDR3: CASSDRVWGNQPQHF. The CDR3 bases are TGTGCCAGCAGTGACAGGGTCTGGGGCAATCAGCCCCAGCATTTT.

The CDR3 nucleotides read TGTGCCAGCAGCCCCCGGACTAGCTTCGGGTTTAATGAGCAGTTCTTC. Translated: CASSPRTSFGFNEQFF. The chain has TRBV13 and TRBJ2-1, with TRBD2 matching over 8 bases. Germline-derived CDR1 and CDR2 are PRHDT and FYEKMQ (reference sequence). The CDR3 spans 16 residues. J was trimmed by 7 bases and V by 5 bases; bases with no gene match: 13.

This chain connects TRBV29-1 to TRBJ1-2, with 9 bases that match TRBD1. This CDR3 has 12 amino acids. V lost 3 bases, J lost 10 bases, and 6 bases stayed unmatched. Germline values: CDR1 SQVTM, CDR2 ANQGSEA. In nucleotides, the CDR3 is TGCAGCGTTGAGTCGATACAGGGGGCCTACACCTTC. The encoded protein is CSVESIQGAYTF.

This clone has a handful of counts. The genes are TRBV6-6 and TRBJ1-2, with 10 bases that match TRBD1. Germline CDR1 MNHNY, CDR2 SVGAGI (reference sequence). CDR3 size: 15 residues. V was pared by 7 bases and J by 7 bases, with 12 bases of the junction left unmatched. The CDR3 bases are TGTGCCAGCACCTCCAGGACAGGGGGTTTCTCTGGCTACACCTTC. Protein: CASTSRTGGFSGYTF.

The CDR3 DNA follows: TGTGCCAGTAGTATACCTAGCTCCATCTCGGGGGAGGCCTACGAGCAGTACTTC. Its protein is CASSIPSSISGEAYEQYF. The chain couples TRBV19 to TRBJ2-7; a possible D gene is TRBD2 (6 bases). CDR1 LNHDA and CDR2 SQIVND come from the germline V gene (reference sequence). The V and J ends lost 2 bases and 2 bases respectively, with 22 bases between them. This CDR3 is built from 18 residues.

The V gene is TRBV19, the J gene TRBJ2-7, with 8 bases aligning to TRBD2. The germline gives CDR1 LNHDA, CDR2 SQIVND (reference sequence). V lost 1 base and J lost 7; bases outside the gene matches: 12. This CDR3 region has 16 residues. The chain's CDR3 is CASSIGMGLVPPEQYF. The CDR3 bases are TGTGCCAGTAGTATAGGTATGGGACTAGTTCCTCCTGAGCAGTACTTC.

The rearrangement links TRBV15 to TRBJ2-1; D unresolved. Germline CDR1 and CDR2: LNHNV and YYDKDF (reference sequence). V lost 8 bases and J lost 0, with 8 bases in between. CDR3 length: 13 amino acids. CDR3 protein: CATGWHSYNEQFF. For the CDR3, the DNA is TGTGCCACCGGCTGGCACTCCTACAATGAGCAGTTCTTC.

This chain joins TRBV12-3 or TRBV12-4 and TRBJ2-1; 7 bases fit TRBD1. CDR3 length equals 11 residues. V was pared by 6 bases and J by 7 bases, with 0 bases of the junction left unmatched. The CDR3 region has the DNA TGTGCCAGCAGGGACAGGAATGAGCAGTTCTTC. Its protein is CASRDRNEQFF.

CDR3 nucleotides: TGTGCCAGCAGTTATCCGCGGCAGCCCCAGCATTTT. Translating gives CASSYPRQPQHF. The chain has TRBV12-3 or TRBV12-4 and TRBJ1-5; D is unresolved. V lost 4 bases to trimming and J lost 7 bases, with 8 bases between them. The CDR3 is 12 amino acids.

This clone has a handful of counts. The rearrangement links TRBV7-9 to TRBJ2-5, with 11 bases identical to TRBD1. This CDR3 contains 17 residues. V gave up 5 bases and J gave up 5 bases; unmatched junction bases: 13. Germline V gives CDR1 SEHNR, CDR2 FQNEAQ (reference sequence). The CDR3 DNA sequence: TGTGCCAGCAGCCGGGACAGGGGGTTTGGCAGACGGGAGACCCAGTACTTC. It translates to CASSRDRGFGRRETQYF.

This clone turned up a few times. This chain links TRBV5-6 with TRBJ1-6; 7 bases align to TRBD1. The CDR3 runs 16 residues. Per the germline V gene, CDR1 is SGHDT and CDR2 is YYEEEE. V was clipped by 3 bases and J by 0 bases; unmatched bases: 3. CDR3: CASSSPGGSYNSPLHF. For the CDR3, the DNA is TGTGCCAGCAGCTCTCCAGGGGGCTCCTATAATTCACCCCTCCACTTT.

The V and J genes are TRBV7-8 and TRBJ2-1; D gene ambiguous. Germline V gives CDR1 SGHVS, CDR2 FQNEAQ. Trimming stripped 2 bases from V and 0 bases from J, with 5 bases between. This CDR3 has 14 residues. The CDR3 is CASSLLGSYNEQFF. The CDR3 DNA sequence: TGTGCCAGCAGCTTATTGGGCTCCTACAATGAGCAGTTCTTC.

CDR3 loop: CASSYSIFGFPTSPGELFF. CDR3 sequence (DNA): TGTGCCAGCAGTTACTCGATATTTGGCTTCCCAACTTCCCCTGGGGAGCTGTTTTTT. The chain is built from TRBV6-7 and TRBJ2-2, with D unclear. TRBV6-7 counts as an open reading frame of uncertain function. V lost 0 bases and J lost 8, with 25 bases in between. The CDR3 spans 19 residues.

V usage is TRBV6-5 and J usage is TRBJ1-4; no clear D. Germline V gives CDR1 MNHEY, CDR2 SVGAGI. CDR3 size: 13 residues. The V and J ends lost 6 bases and 8 bases respectively, with 13 bases between them. CDR3 loop: CASRVNDLEKLFF. CDR3 sequence (DNA): TGTGCCAGCAGGGTTAATGATTTAGAAAAACTGTTTTTT.

This clone has a handful of counts. This sequence joins TRBV18 and TRBJ1-2; 7 nucleotides align to TRBD1. Trimming took 3 bases from V and 2 from J; bases not matched to a gene: 0. CDR3 length: 13 amino acids. CDR1 and CDR2 (germline): KGHSH, LQKENI. Written as DNA, the CDR3 is TGTGCCAGCTCACCGACAGGGAACTATGGCTACACCTTC. Protein product: CASSPTGNYGYTF.

The genes are TRBV30 and TRBJ1-5; 8 positions match TRBD1. V gave up 2 bases and J gave up 2 bases; unmatched junction bases: 14. This CDR3 comprises 18 residues. Looked up from germline, CDR1 is GTSNPN and CDR2 is SVGIG (reference sequence). The CDR3 region has the DNA TGTGCCTGGAGTCCAGACAGGGGCCCCTCGGGGGGCAATCAGCCCCAGCATTTT. Translating it yields CAWSPDRGPSGGNQPQHF.

The chain is built from TRBV27 and TRBJ2-5; D remains ambiguous. This CDR3 spans 14 amino acids. CDR1 MNHEY and CDR2 SMNVEV come from the germline V gene (reference sequence). V lost 6 bases, J lost 0 bases, and 11 bases lay in between. CDR3 region: CASRPFSYQETQYF. The DNA for the CDR3 is TGTGCCAGCAGACCGTTTTCGTACCAAGAGACCCAGTACTTC.

The rearrangement links TRBV3-1 (or the pseudogene TRBV3-2) to TRBJ2-2, with D possibly being TRBD1 (5 bases). V lost 5 bases and J lost 9, with 16 bases in between. The V gene's germline CDR1 is LGHDT and CDR2 YNNKEL (reference sequence). This CDR3 region has 14 residues. CDR3 coding DNA: TGTGCCAGCAGCTATTGGACACGGTTTAGGGAGCTGTTTTTT. It translates to CASSYWTRFRELFF.